These T cell receptor beta chains were read from a single sample in a study of shared clonotypes between healthy human individuals. TCRdb's table, derived via immunoSEQ multiplex PCR, lists solely in-frame clones and lacks some. The sample holds nearly 1 million clones; over 75% are singletons and the top ten take approximately 1.5%. Sequencing was performed on memory CD4+ T cells sorted from blood. Source of these receptors: a young man in good health. Both conserved end residues are part of each CDR3. Fields, in order: J gene, clone size, V gene, D gene, CDR3 protein, CDR3 DNA. D genes are given only for firm matches. Clone size is stated in some rows and not others, as once, few, many or a class when expanded.

j_call: TRBJ1-1
clone_size: .
v_call: TRBV5-4
d_call: .
cdr3_aa: CASSYDSSSPEAFF
cdr3_nt: TGTGCCAGCAGCTATGATAGCTCCTCCCCTGAAGCTTTCTTT

j_call: TRBJ2-1
clone_size: .
v_call: TRBV6-1
d_call: .
cdr3_aa: CAAQGISGVEQFF
cdr3_nt: TGTGCCGCCCAGGGCATTTCTGGAGTTGAGCAGTTCTTC

j_call: TRBJ2-5
clone_size: .
v_call: TRBV29-1
d_call: TRBD1
cdr3_aa: CSVADRGGVQTQYF
cdr3_nt: TGCAGCGTTGCGGACAGGGGCGGGGTACAGACCCAGTACTTC

j_call: TRBJ2-5
clone_size: .
v_call: TRBV7-9
d_call: TRBD1
cdr3_aa: CASSLLPRTGEETQYF
cdr3_nt: TGTGCCAGCAGCTTATTACCGCGGACAGGGGAAGAGACCCAGTACTTC

j_call: TRBJ2-7
clone_size: .
v_call: TRBV18
d_call: .
cdr3_aa: CASSPSYGQTSEQYF
cdr3_nt: TGTGCCAGCTCCCCTTCCTACGGACAGACGAGTGAGCAGTACTTC

j_call: TRBJ1-1
clone_size: .
v_call: TRBV30
d_call: .
cdr3_aa: CAWFTPGIKSNTEAFF
cdr3_nt: TGTGCCTGGTTTACGCCAGGCATTAAATCGAACACTGAAGCTTTCTTT

j_call: TRBJ2-6
clone_size: .
v_call: TRBV29-1
d_call: .
cdr3_aa: CSVLTGANVLTF
cdr3_nt: TGCAGCGTACTGACCGGGGCCAACGTCCTGACTTTC

j_call: TRBJ1-1
clone_size: .
v_call: TRBV2
d_call: .
cdr3_aa: CASSAGQLGNTEAFF
cdr3_nt: TGTGCCAGCAGTGCGGGTCAGCTGGGGAACACTGAAGCTTTCTTT

j_call: TRBJ2-2
clone_size: .
v_call: TRBV30
d_call: TRBD2
cdr3_aa: CAWSGGRADTGELFF
cdr3_nt: TGTGCCTGGAGTGGGGGGAGGGCCGACACCGGGGAGCTGTTTTTT

j_call: TRBJ1-6
clone_size: .
v_call: TRBV21-1
d_call: .
cdr3_aa: CASSKPGHTNSPLHF
cdr3_nt: TGTGCCAGCAGCAAACCGGGACACACTAATTCACCCCTCCACTTT

j_call: TRBJ2-5
clone_size: .
v_call: TRBV6-1
d_call: TRBD2
cdr3_aa: CASRLAGSLGGQYF
cdr3_nt: TGTGCCAGTAGACTAGCGGGAAGCCTGGGTGGCCAGTACTTC

j_call: TRBJ2-7
clone_size: .
v_call: TRBV5-4
d_call: TRBD2
cdr3_aa: CASSTASGSGEQCF
cdr3_nt: TGTGCCAGCAGTACCGCTAGCGGGAGTGGAGAGCAGTGCTTC

j_call: TRBJ2-1
clone_size: once
v_call: TRBV6-5
d_call: TRBD2
cdr3_aa: CASRGLAKANEQFF
cdr3_nt: TGTGCCAGCAGGGGACTAGCCAAGGCTAATGAGCAGTTCTTC

j_call: TRBJ1-4
clone_size: few
v_call: TRBV14
d_call: .
cdr3_aa: CASSQATTPNEKLFF
cdr3_nt: TGTGCCAGCAGCCAAGCTACCACTCCTAATGAAAAACTGTTTTTT

j_call: TRBJ1-6
clone_size: few
v_call: TRBV10-2
d_call: .
cdr3_aa: CASQGNSPLHF
cdr3_nt: TGCGCCAGCCAGGGGAATTCACCCCTCCACTTT

j_call: TRBJ1-2
clone_size: .
v_call: TRBV28
d_call: TRBD1
cdr3_aa: CASSLSTGGASYGYTF
cdr3_nt: TGTGCCAGCAGTCTTTCTACAGGGGGCGCAAGCTATGGCTACACCTTC

j_call: TRBJ2-3
clone_size: .
v_call: TRBV6-5
d_call: .
cdr3_aa: CASTETGVTDTQYF
cdr3_nt: TGTGCCAGCACTGAAACGGGGGTCACAGATACGCAGTATTTT

j_call: TRBJ1-2
clone_size: once
v_call: TRBV15
d_call: .
cdr3_aa: CATSRVSGAYGYTF
cdr3_nt: TGTGCCACCAGCAGAGTGTCAGGGGCCTATGGCTACACCTTC